This note documents a single T cell receptor (beta chain) sequence. Its specificity is unknown. The data originate from a study of blood T cells in healthy people across ages. PCR was performed a second time for roughly 7 to 11 cycles using a sample-barcoded 5' primer and a J-beta primer mix. Each CDR3 protein gets one entry after TCRdb re-called the 5' RACE reads with MiXCR. The sample has 1.4 million or so distinct CDR3 sequences; roughly two fifths are singletons. General study points: Naive T cell percentage showed a strong correlation with the diversity of TCR beta.

This CDR3 is built from 14 residues. Trimming pared 5 bases from V and 5 bases from J, leaving 13 bases between. Germline values: CDR1 DFQATT, CDR2 SNEGSKA (reference sequence). Sequences were obtained from blood. The V call is TRBV20-1, the J call TRBJ1-6; unclear D gene. This sequence originates from a woman aged 18 to 35 in good health. The CDR3 is CSAPARKNNSPLHF. CDR3 in DNA: TGCAGTGCTCCCGCGAGGAAAAATAATTCACCCCTCCACTTT.